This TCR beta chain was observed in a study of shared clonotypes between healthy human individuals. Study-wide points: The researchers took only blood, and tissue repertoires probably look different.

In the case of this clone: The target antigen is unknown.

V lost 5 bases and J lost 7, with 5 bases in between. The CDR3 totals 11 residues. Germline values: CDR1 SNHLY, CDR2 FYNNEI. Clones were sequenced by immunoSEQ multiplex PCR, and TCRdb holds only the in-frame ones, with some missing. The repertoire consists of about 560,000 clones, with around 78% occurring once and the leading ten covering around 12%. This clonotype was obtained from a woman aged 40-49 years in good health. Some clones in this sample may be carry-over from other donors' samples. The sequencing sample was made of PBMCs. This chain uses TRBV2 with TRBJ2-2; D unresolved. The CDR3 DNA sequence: TGTGCCAGCAGTCAGGTCGGGGAGCTGTTTTTT. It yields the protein CASSQVGELFF.